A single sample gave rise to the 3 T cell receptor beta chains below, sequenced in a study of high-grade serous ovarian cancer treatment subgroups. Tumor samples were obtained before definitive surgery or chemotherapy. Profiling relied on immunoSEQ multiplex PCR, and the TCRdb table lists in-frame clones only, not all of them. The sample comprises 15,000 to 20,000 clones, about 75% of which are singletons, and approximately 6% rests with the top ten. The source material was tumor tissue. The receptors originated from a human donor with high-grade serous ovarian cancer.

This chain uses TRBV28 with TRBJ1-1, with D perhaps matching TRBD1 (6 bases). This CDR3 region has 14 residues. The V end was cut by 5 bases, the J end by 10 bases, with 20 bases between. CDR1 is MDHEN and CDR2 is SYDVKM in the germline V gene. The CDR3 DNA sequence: TGTGCCAGCAGTCGAGGGGGACAATCCATTGGAGCTTTCTTT. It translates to CASSRGGQSIGAFF.

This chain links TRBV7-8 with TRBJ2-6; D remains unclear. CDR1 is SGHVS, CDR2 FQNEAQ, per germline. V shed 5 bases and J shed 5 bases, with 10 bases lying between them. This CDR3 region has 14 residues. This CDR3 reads CASSPMRRANVLTF. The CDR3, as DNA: TGTGCCAGCAGCCCGATGCGGAGGGCCAACGTCCTGACTTTC.

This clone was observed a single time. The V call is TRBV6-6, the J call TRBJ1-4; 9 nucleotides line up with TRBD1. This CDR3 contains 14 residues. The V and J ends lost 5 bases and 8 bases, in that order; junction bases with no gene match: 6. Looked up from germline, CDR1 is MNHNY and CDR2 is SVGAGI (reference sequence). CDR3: CASSPRQGVEKLFF. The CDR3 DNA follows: TGTGCCAGCAGTCCCCGACAGGGGGTCGAAAAACTGTTTTTT.